This record looks at one TCR beta chain sequence and its context. Its antigen is not identified. These data originate in a study of cytomegalovirus exposure and HLA in healthy donors. Study-wide findings and caveats: No immune exposure information besides CMV serostatus was available. Reportedly, a later analysis found an Asian-associated ancestry cluster had fewer N-insertions than the roughly 700-donor mean. About 150 TCR beta chains were listed as cytomegalovirus-associated.

Germline V gene lookup returns CDR1 SGHRS and CDR2 YFSETQ. This CDR3 is built from 15 residues. With 1 base removed from V and 10 bases from J, the gap between germline ends came to 20 bases. 60 Vbeta and 13 Jbeta primers were used in PCR. The repertoire was sequenced with immunoSEQ multiplex PCR; TCRdb's copy has only in-frame clones and lacks some. The data show under 200,000 clones, over 65% seen once. This chain uses TRBV5-1 with TRBJ1-1, with a tentative D call TRBD1 (5 bases). Sequenced material: PBMCs. This TCR came from a man aged 55 to 69 in good health and CMV-seronegative. The chain's CDR3 is CASSLSSGSGFGAFF. CDR3 nucleotide sequence: TGCGCCAGCAGCTTGTCGTCAGGGTCTGGGTTTGGAGCTTTCTTT.